This T cell receptor beta chain appears in the sequencing data of a study of T cells in Graves' hyperthyroidism and ophthalmopathy. Study background: Peripheral blood collection took place at initial diagnosis, before any treatment.

CDR1 is SGHTA and CDR2 is FQGNSA in the germline V gene. The V and J ends lost 6 bases and 5 bases, in that order; junction bases with no gene match: 8. This CDR3 is built from 16 residues. From RNA transcripts, TCR beta CDR3 regions were amplified. The HTBI primer set served for first-round RT-PCR of the TCR CDR3. TCRdb independently ran MiXCR on the multiplex PCR reads; one entry per CDR3 protein. This sample has under 400,000 distinct CDR3 sequences, with 15% to 20% found just once. The clonotype was recovered from a woman in her forties or fifties with Graves' hyperthyroidism. This chain connects TRBV7-2 to TRBJ1-6; 9 positions agree with TRBD1. The sequencing input was blood. The CDR3 region has the DNA TGTGCCAGCAGATTCTCCGGGACAGGGAATAATTCACCCCTCCACTTT. It translates to CASRFSGTGNNSPLHF. Full variable domain (remainder filled in from reference TRBV7-2 and TRBJ1-6): GAGVSQSPSNKVTEKGKDVELRCDPISGHTALYWYRQSLGQGLEFLIYFQGNSAPDKSGLPSDRFSAERTGGSVSTLTIQRTQQEDSAVYLCASRFSGTGNNSPLHFGNGTRLTVT.